What follows is one T cell receptor beta chain and its context. The protocol was immunoSEQ multiplex PCR, while the TCRdb copy is restricted to in-frame clones and leaves out a portion. The sample carries just over 75,000 clones, around 94% recorded once. This specimen belongs to a study of technical replicates of blood from a few donors. V gave up 9 bases and J gave up 5 bases; unmatched junction bases: 7. There are 14 residues in the CDR3. CDR1 and CDR2 (germline): MNHNS, SASEGT. The chain recombines TRBV6-1 with TRBJ2-5; 12 bases fit TRBD2. Material: T cells isolated from PBMCs. The source is a human donor in good health. The CDR3 loop is CASGLAGYMETQYF. The CDR3 nucleotides read TGTGCCAGTGGACTAGCGGGATACATGGAGACCCAGTACTTC.